This TCR beta chain was sequenced in a study of post-analysis software for immune sequencing data. The CDR3 is 17 amino acids. Trimming cost V 4 bases and J 2 bases; bases outside gene matches: 12. Germline loops: CDR1 SGHDT, CDR2 YYEEEE. Researchers reported that TCR beta cDNA libraries carried unique molecular identifiers. TCRdb called the PCR reads again in MiXCR, with one record for every CDR3 protein. This sample yields almost 700,000 distinct CDR3 sequences, of which over 45% are seen a single time; around 11% belongs to the top ten. On this clonotype: The antigen remains undetermined.

Notes on the study in general: Controls showed lower frequencies than patients for five or six TRBV segments, and TRBV5-6, TRBV5-1 and TRBV20-1 were among these.

Sequenced sample: blood. The TCR originated in a girl aged 2-15 years with multiple sclerosis. V is TRBV5-6 and J is TRBJ2-5; 9 bases map to TRBD2. The chain's CDR3 is CASSLSSGDGIQETQYF. The CDR3 nucleotides are TGTGCCAGCAGCCTCTCTAGCGGGGACGGGATTCAAGAGACCCAGTACTTC.